This entry lists 22 T cell receptor beta chains sequenced from one sample in a study of T-cell reconstitution after alpha-beta-depleted transplantation in children. TCRbeta library construction was performed incorporating unique molecular identifiers. Each CDR3 protein gets one entry after TCRdb re-called the PCR reads with MiXCR. Among under 850,000 distinct CDR3 sequences, under 15% were seen once, and the ten largest hold around 0.76%. The sequencing here drew on PBMCs, taken before TCRalphabeta/CD19-depleted stem cell transplant. The receptor set was obtained from a girl aged 2-10 years with congenital amegakaryocytic thrombocytopenia, due to receive a stem cell transplant.

This clonotype was observed many times. V usage is TRBV5-1 and J usage is TRBJ2-3; 8 nucleotides line up with TRBD2. The V and J ends lost 1 base and 0 bases, in that order; junction bases with no gene match: 7. Germline lookup yields CDR1 SGHRS and CDR2 YFSETQ. The CDR3 covers 17 residues. In nucleotides, the CDR3 is TGCGCCAGCAGCTTGTGGTCCAAGCGGGGGAGCACAGATACGCAGTATTTT. Translating it yields CASSLWSKRGSTDTQYF. Complete variable domain (other parts from reference TRBV5-1 and TRBJ2-3): KAGVTQTPRYLIKTRGQQVTLSCSPISGHRSVSWYQQTPGQGLQFLFEYFSETQRNKGNFPGRFSGRQFSNSRSEMNVSTLELGDSALYLCASSLWSKRGSTDTQYFGPGTRLTVL.

The rearrangement joins TRBV2 to TRBJ1-5; 9 nucleotides align to TRBD1. CDR3 length: 13 amino acids. Germline V gene data show CDR1 as SNHLY and CDR2 as FYNNEI. V trimming: 6 bases; J trimming: 9 bases; junction bases outside the gene matches: 6. CDR3 sequence: CASRGTGSGPQHF. The CDR3 region has the DNA TGTGCCAGCAGGGGGACAGGGTCAGGGCCCCAGCATTTT.

This clonotype was picked up a small number of times. CDR3 sequence reads: CSARMMSWSGRLVSYNEQFF. CDR3 coding DNA: TGCAGTGCTAGAATGATGTCTTGGAGCGGGAGGTTAGTCTCCTACAATGAGCAGTTCTTC. The chain carries TRBV20-1 and TRBJ2-1, with 9 bases identical to TRBD2. The CDR3 is made up of 20 amino acids. The ends lost 2 bases at V and 0 bases at J; junction bases unmatched: 17. Germline V gene lookup returns CDR1 DFQATT and CDR2 SNEGSKA (reference sequence).

This clonotype turned up a few times. The chain carries TRBV7-9 and TRBJ2-1; the D is unclear. V lost 0 bases and J lost 8, with 14 bases in between. Germline CDR1 SEHNR, CDR2 FQNEAQ (reference sequence). This CDR3 spans 15 amino acids. The CDR3 sequence is CASSLAKSSPDEQFF. Written as DNA, the CDR3 is TGTGCCAGCAGCTTAGCGAAGTCTAGTCCCGATGAGCAGTTCTTC.

This clonotype was seen more than once but under ten times. This sequence joins TRBV19 and TRBJ1-4, with a possible D match to TRBD1 (5 bases). The V end was cut by 6 bases, the J end by 8 bases, with 16 bases between. The CDR3 is made up of 14 amino acids. CDR1 LNHDA and CDR2 SQIVND come from the germline V gene (reference sequence). The CDR3 DNA reads as TGTGCCAGTAGCCCTCAGGGAGAAGGAGAAAAACTGTTTTTT. Translation: CASSPQGEGEKLFF.

This clonotype was counted at least ten times. The chain carries TRBV5-1 and TRBJ1-1; 7 bases are shared with TRBD1. V gave up 4 bases and J gave up 2 bases; unmatched junction bases: 8. CDR3 size: 15 residues. The germline CDR1 and CDR2 sequences are SGHRS and YFSETQ. The CDR3 nucleotides read TGCGCCAGCAGCACCGGGCAGGGGGTAAACACTGAAGCTTTCTTT. The encoded protein is CASSTGQGVNTEAFF. The whole variable domain, filled in from reference TRBV5-1 and TRBJ1-1, reads KAGVTQTPRYLIKTRGQQVTLSCSPISGHRSVSWYQQTPGQGLQFLFEYFSETQRNKGNFPGRFSGRQFSNSRSEMNVSTLELGDSALYLCASSTGQGVNTEAFFGQGTRLTVV.

This clonotype showed up many times. The V and J genes are TRBV20-1 and TRBJ2-2, with no clear D. V was pared by 6 bases and J by 3 bases, with 8 bases between. Germline V gene sequence: CDR1 DFQATT, CDR2 SNEGSKA (reference sequence). The length of the CDR3 is 12 residues. The CDR3 loop is CSAGDYTGELFF. DNA for the CDR3: TGCAGTGCGGGCGATTACACCGGGGAGCTGTTTTTT.

V gene TRBV29-1 combines with J gene TRBJ1-2, with 8 bases identical to TRBD1. The CDR3 consists of 13 residues. The germline V gene encodes CDR1 SQVTM and CDR2 ANQGSEA. The V gene end was trimmed by 6 bases and the J gene end by 1 base; junction bases not matched to a gene: 4. The CDR3 nucleotides are TGCAGCGTCTGGACAGGGCTTAACTATGGCTACACCTTC. This encodes CSVWTGLNYGYTF.

At least ten counts were recorded for this clonotype. This chain joins TRBV20-1 and TRBJ2-7; D may be TRBD1 (5 bases). Germline loops: CDR1 DFQATT, CDR2 SNEGSKA (reference sequence). CDR3 length: 13 residues. V was trimmed by 4 bases and J by 2 bases, leaving 12 bases between them. CDR3 region: CSATQASTYEQYF. In DNA form, the CDR3 reads TGCAGTGCTACACAGGCTTCAACCTACGAGCAGTACTTC.

This clonotype was detected only a few times. J is TRBJ2-3 and V is TRBV11-1, with 7 bases lining up with TRBD1. Germline assignment: CDR1 SGHAT and CDR2 FQDESV (reference sequence). This CDR3 has 19 residues. V lost 2 bases to trimming and J lost 3 bases; unmatched junction nucleotides: 17. CDR3 region: CASSLPSGGRDGGTDTQYF. In DNA, the CDR3 is TGTGCCAGCAGCTTACCATCAGGGGGACGGGACGGAGGTACAGATACGCAGTATTTT.

This clonotype was seen more than once but under ten times. V usage is TRBV5-1 and J usage is TRBJ1-1; D is perhaps TRBD1 (5 bases). Trimming shortened V by 4 bases and J by 1 base, and 11 bases separated the two germline ends. Germline V CDR1 and CDR2: SGHRS, YFSETQ. The length of the CDR3 is 14 residues. CDR3 nucleotide sequence: TGCGCCAGCAGCCGGGGCGGTACGAACACTGAAGCTTTCTTT. Its translation: CASSRGGTNTEAFF.

There are many counts of this clonotype. This rearrangement joins TRBV27 to TRBJ2-7, with TRBD2 matching 9 bases. The CDR3 is 15 residues long. Germline assignment: CDR1 MNHEY and CDR2 SMNVEV (reference sequence). V lost 5 bases to trimming and J lost 3 bases; unmatched junction nucleotides: 8. As DNA, the CDR3 is TGTGCCAGCAGTCCTCTAGCGGGAACGATCTACGAGCAGTACTTC. Residues: CASSPLAGTIYEQYF.

The chain employs TRBV15 and TRBJ2-3; D may be TRBD1 or TRBD2 (5 bases each). In germline, CDR1 is LNHNV, CDR2 YYDKDF (reference sequence). The ends were cut back, 0 bases at V and 1 base at J, with 17 bases in the middle. This CDR3 is 18 amino acids long. CDR3 sequence: CATSRDRSLGVGTDTQYF. DNA for the CDR3: TGTGCCACCAGCAGAGATCGAAGTTTGGGGGTGGGCACAGATACGCAGTATTTT. The variable domain in full, with the rest retrieved from reference TRBV15 and TRBJ2-3, is DAMVIQNPRYQVTQFGKPVTLSCSQTLNHNVMYWYQQKSSQAPKLLFHYYDKDFNNEADTPDNFQSRRPNTSFCFLDIRSPGLGDTAMYLCATSRDRSLGVGTDTQYFGPGTRLTVL.

This clonotype was observed at least ten times. The rearrangement uses TRBV20-1 and TRBJ2-3, with TRBD2 matching 7 bases. There are 14 residues in the CDR3. The germline V gene encodes CDR1 DFQATT and CDR2 SNEGSKA (reference sequence). V trimming: 2 bases; J trimming: 3 bases; junction bases outside the gene matches: 5. The CDR3 DNA sequence: TGCAGTGCTAGAATTCTAGCGGAGACAGATACGCAGTATTTT. Translated, it gives CSARILAETDTQYF.

This clonotype was observed a handful of times. The V gene is TRBV6-1, the J gene TRBJ2-6; 7 bases fit TRBD1. V was pared by 6 bases and J by 0 bases, with 5 bases of the junction left unmatched. CDR1 MNHNS and CDR2 SASEGT come from the germline V gene. This CDR3 is 16 amino acids long. Here the CDR3 DNA reads TGTGCCAGCAGAAAATCAGGGGGCTCTGGGGCCAACGTCCTGACTTTC. Translating gives CASRKSGGSGANVLTF.

This clonotype was detected a few times. The J gene is TRBJ2-5, the V gene TRBV10-3; possible D gene TRBD1, 5 bases. V was trimmed by 3 bases and J by 5 bases, leaving 10 bases between them. Germline V CDR1 and CDR2: ENHRY, SYGVKD. This CDR3 is 13 amino acids long. CDR3 DNA sequence: TGTGCCATCAGTGAAGGCAGGGCGGAGACCCAGTACTTC. Its translation: CAISEGRAETQYF.

V and J are TRBV4-2 and TRBJ2-7, with 9 positions matching TRBD2. The germline gives CDR1 LGHNA, CDR2 YNFKEQ. V gave up 0 bases and J gave up 3 bases; unmatched junction bases: 6. The CDR3 length is 16 residues. CDR3 DNA: TGTGCCAGCAGCCAAGATCTAGCGGGGCGTCACTACGAGCAGTACTTC. Translating it yields CASSQDLAGRHYEQYF.

The chain joins TRBV2 to TRBJ2-7; 12 bases fit TRBD2. This CDR3 spans 16 amino acids. J was trimmed by 3 bases and V by 3 bases; bases with no gene match: 6. Germline CDR1 and CDR2: SNHLY and FYNNEI. The CDR3, as DNA: TGTGCCAGCAGTGAGCGGCTAGCGGGAGGGTTCTACGAGCAGTACTTC. Its protein is CASSERLAGGFYEQYF.

The chain links TRBV5-1 to TRBJ2-7; 11 nucleotides agree with TRBD1. The V gene's germline CDR1 is SGHRS and CDR2 YFSETQ. CDR3 length: 19 residues. V lost 4 bases, J lost 0 bases, and 15 bases stayed unmatched. This chain's CDR3 is CASSHGMDRGRESSYEQYF. The CDR3 DNA follows: TGCGCCAGCAGCCATGGAATGGACAGGGGGCGCGAAAGCTCCTACGAGCAGTACTTC.

This clonotype has a count of ten or more. The chain carries TRBV29-1 and TRBJ1-4, with D uncertain. The CDR3 is 15 residues long. The germline V gene has CDR1 SQVTM and CDR2 ANQGSEA. V lost 1 base to trimming and J lost 8 bases, with 17 bases between them. CDR3 protein: CSVEAGGNLGEKLFF. CDR3 DNA: TGCAGCGTTGAAGCGGGAGGGAACCTGGGGGAAAAACTGTTTTTT.

In its sample, this clonotype was seen many times. CDR3 loop: CSARDWGRDTQYF. The CDR3 DNA reads TGCAGTGCTAGAGATTGGGGGAGAGATACGCAGTATTTT. J is TRBJ2-3 and V is TRBV20-1; the D call may be TRBD1 or TRBD2 (5 bases each). CDR3 length: 13 amino acids. CDR1 is DFQATT and CDR2 is SNEGSKA in the germline V gene (reference sequence). V lost 0 bases and J 5 bases, leaving 9 bases between the germline ends.

The J gene is TRBJ2-5, the V gene TRBV20-1; 8 nucleotides line up with TRBD1. V shed 0 bases, J shed 2 bases, and the junction held 5 bases outside the gene matches. The CDR3 is 15 amino acids. Per germline, CDR1 DFQATT and CDR2 SNEGSKA (reference sequence). CDR3 DNA: TGCAGTGCTAGAGAAAGAAGGACAGGGCAAGAGACCCAGTACTTC. Translated: CSARERRTGQETQYF.